This T cell receptor beta chain was identified in a study of T-cell memory formation after mild COVID-19. Germline V gene sequence: CDR1 SEHNR, CDR2 FQNEAQ (reference sequence). CDR3 length: 15 residues. The V and J ends lost 5 bases and 0 bases respectively, with 12 bases between them. TCRdb re-called the 5' RACE reads with MiXCR, one entry per CDR3 protein. The sample has roughly 450,000 distinct CDR3 sequences, approximately 19% seen once. This clonotype appeared a few times. The chain couples TRBV7-9 to TRBJ2-3, with a possible D match to TRBD2 (5 bases). The TCR sequence derives from a young man who had mild COVID-19 (a few samples of this study predate the infection). Cell type and time point are not known. Sequencing used PBMCs or a T cell subset sorted from them (not recorded which). The CDR3 region is CASSLRTGSTDTQYF. Here the CDR3 DNA reads TGTGCCAGCAGCCTAAGGACGGGAAGCACAGATACGCAGTATTTT.